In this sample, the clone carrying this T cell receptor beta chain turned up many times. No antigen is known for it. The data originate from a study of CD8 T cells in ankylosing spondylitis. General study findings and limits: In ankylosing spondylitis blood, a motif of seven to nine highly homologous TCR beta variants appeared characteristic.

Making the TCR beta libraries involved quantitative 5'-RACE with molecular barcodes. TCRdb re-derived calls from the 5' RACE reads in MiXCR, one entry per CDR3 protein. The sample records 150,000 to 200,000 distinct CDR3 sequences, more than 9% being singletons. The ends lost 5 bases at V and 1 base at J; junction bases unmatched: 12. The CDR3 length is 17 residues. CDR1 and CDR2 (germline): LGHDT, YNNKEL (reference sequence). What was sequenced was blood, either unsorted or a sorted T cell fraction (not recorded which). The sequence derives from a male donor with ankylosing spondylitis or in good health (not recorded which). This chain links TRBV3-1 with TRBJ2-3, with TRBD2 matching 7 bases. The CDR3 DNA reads TGTGCCAGCAGCAACCGAGAAACTAGCGTCGGCACAGATACGCAGTATTTT. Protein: CASSNRETSVGTDTQYF.